These 15 T cell receptor beta chains were all obtained from the same sample, sequenced in a study of T cell clones after liver transplantation. Assay used: immunoSEQ multiplex PCR; TCRdb lists only in-frame clones, some missing. Here the sample spans approximately 18,000 clones, over 75% being singletons. Sequences were derived from CD8+ T cells from blood, sampled less than 50 months after liver transplant. The receptors were gathered from a human patient who received a liver transplant. The T cells may come from the graft donor.

The chain links TRBV14 to TRBJ1-4, with D tentatively TRBD1 (5 bases). The ends were cut back, 0 bases at V and 6 bases at J, with 11 bases in the middle. In germline, CDR1 is SGHDN, CDR2 FVKESK. The CDR3 is made up of 15 amino acids. As DNA, the CDR3 is TGTGCCAGCAGCCAAGAGTCCGGGACGTATGAAAAACTGTTTTTT. This encodes CASSQESGTYEKLFF.

The CDR3 sequence: CASSEVWGGTGELFF. In nucleotides, the CDR3 is TGTGCCAGCAGTGAAGTTTGGGGAGGAACCGGGGAGCTGTTTTTT. V is TRBV6-1 and J is TRBJ2-2; D may be TRBD2 (6 bases). This CDR3 is 15 amino acids long. V was shortened by 1 base and J by 5 bases, with 11 bases between the two germline ends. Germline V gene data show CDR1 as MNHNS and CDR2 as SASEGT.

The chain is built from TRBV4-3 and TRBJ1-5; 8 nucleotides align to TRBD1. J lost 2 bases, V lost 1 base, and 4 bases had no gene match. Germline values: CDR1 LGHNA, CDR2 YSLEER. The CDR3 length is 16 residues. CDR3 amino acids: CASSQAWGQGNQPQHF. As DNA, the CDR3 is TGCGCCAGCAGCCAAGCTTGGGGACAGGGCAATCAGCCCCAGCATTTT.

The CDR3 protein is CASSFRVTEAFF. CDR3 DNA: TGTGCCAGCAGCTTCAGGGTTACTGAAGCTTTCTTT. This sequence joins TRBV5-5 and TRBJ1-1, with D possibly matching TRBD1 (5 bases). CDR1 is SGHKS and CDR2 is YYEKEE in the germline V gene (reference sequence). The CDR3 totals 12 residues. Trimming stripped 2 bases from V and 5 bases from J, with 7 bases between.

Sample share makes this clone medium-sized. Other DNA sequences from this sample encode an identical CDR3 as well. The chain links TRBV9 to TRBJ2-7, with D perhaps matching TRBD1 or TRBD2 (5 bases each). Trimming removed 0 bases at V and 4 bases at J, with 11 bases between. CDR3 length: 14 amino acids. Germline assignment: CDR1 SGDLS and CDR2 YYNGEE. CDR3 in DNA: TGTGCCAGCAGCGTAGACGGGACCCCTTACGAGCAGTACTTC. Its translation is CASSVDGTPYEQYF.

The chain employs TRBV27 and TRBJ1-2; D remains unclear. V lost 6 bases to trimming and J lost 4 bases, with 15 bases between them. Germline V CDR1 and CDR2: MNHEY, SMNVEV (reference sequence). The CDR3 has 14 amino acids. In DNA, the CDR3 is TGTGCCAGCAGGGAGGAGGGCCCGGTCTATGGCTACACCTTC. It codes for CASREEGPVYGYTF.

The chain has TRBV5-2 and TRBJ2-6; the table's D call, TRBD2, was not checked against the DNA. TRBV5-2 is noted as a pseudogene. This CDR3 has 18 residues. CDR3 loop: CASNVVGGTQSRANVLTF. The CDR3 DNA is TGTGCCAGCAATGTTGTAGGAGGTACACAAAGTCGGGCCAACGTCCTGACTTTC.

The chain carries TRBV19 and TRBJ1-1; D remains unclear. This CDR3 has 12 amino acids. CDR1 is LNHDA, CDR2 SQIVND, per germline (reference sequence). Trimming cost V 3 bases and J 7 bases, with 9 bases left between them. CDR3 DNA: TGTGCCAGTAGTATCGGTAATCTTGAAGCTTTCTTT. Amino acids: CASSIGNLEAFF.

This chain links TRBV28 with TRBJ2-5; D may be TRBD1 (5 bases). V was cut by 7 bases and J by 4 bases, with 16 bases left in between. CDR1 and CDR2 (germline): MDHEN, SYDVKM. The CDR3 is 14 amino acids. This chain's CDR3 is CASMKTGSPETQYF. For the CDR3, the DNA is TGTGCCAGCATGAAAACAGGAAGTCCAGAGACCCAGTACTTC. Complete variable domain (other parts from reference TRBV28 and TRBJ2-5): DVKVTQSSRYLVKRTGEKVFLECVQDMDHENMFWYRQDPGLGLRLIYFSYDVKMKEKGDIPEGYSVSREKKERFSLILESASTNQTSMYLCASMKTGSPETQYFGPGTRLLVL.

The chain has TRBV11-2 and TRBJ2-3; unclear D gene. V was pared by 3 bases and J by 0 bases, with 7 bases between. This CDR3 contains 14 residues. The V gene's germline CDR1 is SGHAT and CDR2 FQNNGV. The CDR3 sequence is CASSFLPSTDTQYF. CDR3 nucleotides: TGTGCCAGCAGCTTCCTACCGAGCACAGATACGCAGTATTTT.

This sequence joins TRBV4-3 and TRBJ2-5; D perhaps matches TRBD2 (5 bases). CDR1 LGHNA and CDR2 YSLEER come from the germline V gene. This CDR3 has 17 amino acids. Trimming stripped 2 bases from V and 5 bases from J, with 21 bases between. In DNA, the CDR3 is TGCGCCAGCAGCCAATCCCCGCCGGGGTCCATCGGGGAGACCCAGTACTTC. This encodes CASSQSPPGSIGETQYF.

The V call is TRBV14, the J call TRBJ2-7; 7 bases agree with TRBD1. V was clipped by 4 bases and J by 2 bases; unmatched bases: 2. Germline assignment: CDR1 SGHDN and CDR2 FVKESK. CDR3 length: 13 amino acids. The CDR3 region is CASSPTGAYEQYF. The CDR3 bases are TGTGCCAGCAGCCCTACAGGGGCCTACGAGCAGTACTTC.

This clone was seen only once. The CDR3 sequence: CASSLAQDYYEQYF. Written as DNA, the CDR3 is TGTGCCAGCAGCTTAGCGCAGGACTACTACGAGCAGTACTTC. V and J are TRBV7-3 and TRBJ2-7, with D maybe TRBD2 (6 bases). Germline CDR1 is SGHTA and CDR2 is FQGTGA. This CDR3 spans 14 amino acids. The V end was cut by 2 bases, the J end by 3 bases, with 11 bases between.

This clone appeared a single time. The genes are TRBV6-1 and TRBJ2-7; no clear D gene. The ends were cut back, 7 bases at V and 3 bases at J, with 10 bases in the middle. CDR1 and CDR2 from the germline V gene are MNHNS and SASEGT. The CDR3 consists of 12 residues. CDR3 sequence reads: CASMDPFYEQYF. Written as DNA, the CDR3 is TGTGCCAGCATGGATCCTTTCTACGAGCAGTACTTC.

The J gene is TRBJ2-1, the V gene TRBV11-3; 7 positions agree with TRBD2. Looked up from germline, CDR1 is SGHNT and CDR2 is YENEEA. There are 16 residues in the CDR3. V shed 5 bases and J 2 bases; nucleotides not matched to a gene: 9. The CDR3 loop is CASSPYSSGTYNEQFF. CDR3 coding DNA: TGTGCCAGCAGCCCCTACTCTAGCGGCACCTACAATGAGCAGTTCTTC.